This T cell receptor beta chain was found in a study of T cell changes during pregnancy in multiple sclerosis. Sequenced by immunoSEQ multiplex PCR; TCRdb stores in-frame clones only, minus some. Among about 58,000 clones listed, more than 80% were seen once. This clone was counted once. Between the trimmed V and J ends, which lost 1 base and 3 bases, there was a span of 7 bases. Germline V gene sequence: CDR1 SEHNR, CDR2 FQNEAQ (reference sequence). The CDR3 contains 14 residues. Sample: CD4+ T cells from peripheral blood mononuclear cells, taken after pregnancy. The genes are TRBV7-9 and TRBJ2-1, with a weak D call TRBD2 (6 bases). The receptor was derived from a female donor in good health, enrolled as a control in a pregnancy study. CDR3 protein: CASSLDGGYNEQFF. The CDR3 DNA follows: TGTGCCAGCAGCTTAGACGGGGGCTACAATGAGCAGTTCTTC.